A selection of T cell receptor beta chains follows, all from one sample in a study of cytomegalovirus exposure and HLA in healthy donors. Sequencing used immunoSEQ multiplex PCR; TCRdb keeps in-frame clones, though not all of them. The repertoire table contains some 150,000 clones. The material sequenced was PBMCs. The origin of the receptors is a woman younger than 30 in good health and CMV-seronegative. The conserved cysteine and the conserved F or W are not part of the CDR3 here. Each record gives: V gene, J gene, CDR3 protein.

>TRBV6-1|TRBJ1-2
ASSLDRGREGYT
>TRBV18|TRBJ2-1
ASSPRDRGRNEQF
>TRBV30|TRBJ1-1
AWSRTLGGTEAF
>TRBV7-8|TRBJ1-2
ASSRDRNYGYT
>TRBV7-9|TRBJ1-1
ASSSLANTEAF
>TRBV7-6|TRBJ2-5
ASSPRKVAGGLETQY
>TRBV19|TRBJ1-4
ASTRGGSGEKLF
>TRBV6-1|TRBJ2-1
ASTDSGIYNEQF
>TRBV15|TRBJ2-2
ATSGGTANTGELF
>TRBV4-1|TRBJ2-3
ASSQAGGTSTDTQY
>TRBV7-9|TRBJ1-2
ASSPYPRGGEDYGYT
>TRBV11-3|TRBJ1-2
ASSLVGERNYGYT
>TRBV6-1|TRBJ2-7
ASSDEPGSYEQY
>TRBV4-2|TRBJ1-5
ASSQDPGQGNQPQH
>TRBV2|TRBJ2-7
ARGLAGDTYEQY
>TRBV6-4|TRBJ2-5
ASSDWTSGLQETQY
>TRBV7-9|TRBJ1-1
ASSLGEQGRGTF
>TRBV11-2|TRBJ2-7
ASSFPLSSGRRFRGEQY
>TRBV5-4|TRBJ2-1
ASSLLGGRDNEQF
>TRBV30|TRBJ2-3
AWDRSSTDTQY
>TRBV6-4|TRBJ2-6
ASSEEYPGANVLT
>TRBV27|TRBJ2-1
ASTPGPSFSYNEQF
>TRBV7-8|TRBJ2-7
ASSSRTGGYEQY
>TRBV27|TRBJ2-1
ASSLSSLAGYEQF
>TRBV10-3|TRBJ2-1
AISDLDEQF
>TRBV29-1|TRBJ1-1
SVGPLIRQNTEAF
>TRBV6-1|TRBJ1-2
ASSTGQGGYGYT
>TRBV14|.
ASSQGHRVYEQY
>TRBV5-8|TRBJ1-5
ASRLRGLNSNQPQH
>TRBV7-2|TRBJ1-5
ASSLGPWGGILPQH
>TRBV6-5|TRBJ2-7
ASSWTSGSYEQY
>TRBV5-1|TRBJ1-1
ASSLEGQGYTEAF
>TRBV7-3|TRBJ2-1
ASSLERGGFSEQF